The 31 T cell receptor beta chains below were found in one sample sequenced in a study of T-cell reconstitution after alpha-beta-depleted transplantation in children. The TCRbeta library incorporated unique molecular identifiers. Each CDR3 protein is one row after TCRdb ran MiXCR on the PCR reads. The data hold fewer than 550,000 distinct CDR3 sequences, with roughly a tenth observed a single time. This specimen was PBMCs, taken before TCRalphabeta/CD19-depleted stem cell transplant. These receptors all stem from a child under 10 years old with inherited bone marrow failure, due to receive a stem cell transplant.

This chain joins TRBV5-6 and TRBJ1-2; TRBD1 agrees at 8 bases. This CDR3 is 14 amino acids long. Germline CDR1 is SGHDT and CDR2 is YYEEEE. The ends lost 1 base at V and 4 bases at J; junction bases unmatched: 3. CDR3 nucleotides: TGTGCCAGCAGCTTGACAGGGGGTCCCTATGGCTACACCTTC. Translating it yields CASSLTGGPYGYTF.

The table lists this clonotype with many counts. This chain uses TRBV7-9 with TRBJ2-7, with 7 bases fitting TRBD1. This CDR3 is built from 14 residues. Trimming at V came to 4 bases and at J to 1 base, leaving 4 bases not matched to a gene. CDR1 and CDR2 from the germline V gene are SEHNR and FQNEAQ (reference sequence). CDR3 amino acids: CASSSNRGSYEQYF. CDR3 DNA: TGTGCCAGCAGCTCGAACAGGGGATCCTACGAGCAGTACTTC.

This clonotype was counted at least ten times. For the CDR3, the DNA is TGTGCCAGCAGTCCCCGGACAGTCAACACTGAAGCTTTCTTT. This encodes CASSPRTVNTEAFF. V usage is TRBV27 and J usage is TRBJ1-1, with D perhaps matching TRBD1 (6 bases). The V gene lost 5 bases and the J gene lost 2 bases, with 12 bases spanning the gap. The CDR3 contains 14 residues. From germline, CDR1 is MNHEY and CDR2 SMNVEV (reference sequence).

This clonotype was found many times. The chain employs TRBV27 and TRBJ2-2; the D gene is possibly TRBD2 (6 bases). Trimming removed 0 bases at V and 4 bases at J, with 12 bases between. CDR1 and CDR2 from the germline V gene are MNHEY and SMNVEV (reference sequence). The CDR3 runs 16 residues. The CDR3 nucleotides are TGTGCCAGCAGTTTATCACGAATGGGGGGCACCGGGGAGCTGTTTTTT. This codes for CASSLSRMGGTGELFF.

Concerning this clonotype: A read error is possible here, since a much larger clone lies one base away. The chain is built from TRBV12-3 or TRBV12-4 and TRBJ2-7; 10 bases are shared with TRBD2. CDR3 length: 14 amino acids. Here the CDR3 reads CASTPSGSSYEQHF. CDR3 sequence (DNA): TGTGCCAGCACCCCTAGCGGGAGTTCCTACGAGCAGCACTTC.

This clonotype was observed a few times. The CDR3 reads CASSLGGVAHEQYF. DNA of the CDR3: TGTGCCAGCAGCTTGGGGGGAGTCGCGCACGAGCAGTACTTC. This chain links TRBV7-9 with TRBJ2-7, with D possibly being TRBD2 (6 bases). V dropped 3 bases and J dropped 5 bases, with 14 bases sitting between them. This CDR3 contains 14 residues. Germline assignment: CDR1 SEHNR and CDR2 FQNEAQ (reference sequence).

This clonotype was seen a handful of times. V and J are TRBV27 and TRBJ2-7, with 7 bases aligning to TRBD2. V lost 5 bases and J lost 2; bases outside the gene matches: 15. This CDR3 comprises 17 residues. In germline, CDR1 is MNHEY, CDR2 SMNVEV (reference sequence). The CDR3, as DNA: TGTGCCAGCAGTCCGATACCCCCGGGACTACCTCCCTACGAGCAGTACTTC. The encoded protein is CASSPIPPGLPPYEQYF.

This clonotype was counted at least ten times. The gene calls are TRBV29-1 and TRBJ2-3; no clear D gene. V lost 0 bases, J lost 1 base, and 11 bases lay in between. The CDR3 runs 15 residues. The V gene's germline CDR1 is SQVTM and CDR2 ANQGSEA. The CDR3 loop is CSVEDSFWGTDTQYF. In nucleotides, the CDR3 is TGCAGCGTTGAAGATAGTTTCTGGGGCACAGATACGCAGTATTTT.

This clonotype showed up many times. This chain links TRBV27 with TRBJ2-7; possibly TRBD1 for D (5 bases). The CDR3 loop spans 16 amino acids. Trimming removed 3 bases from V and 3 bases from J, with 18 bases in between. Germline V lookup: CDR1 MNHEY, CDR2 SMNVEV (reference sequence). The CDR3 loop reads CASSFSSGRVFYEQYF. The CDR3 DNA follows: TGTGCCAGCAGTTTCTCCTCTGGCAGGGTATTCTACGAGCAGTACTTC.

In its sample, this clonotype was seen many times. The chain joins TRBV29-1 to TRBJ2-5; perhaps TRBD1 as D (5 bases). Trimming stripped 7 bases from V and 2 bases from J, with 14 bases between. The CDR3 sequence is 13 residues long. CDR1 is SQVTM and CDR2 is ANQGSEA in the germline V gene. The CDR3 sequence: CSAWGSSQETQYF. In nucleotides, the CDR3 is TGCAGCGCTTGGGGCAGTTCTCAAGAGACCCAGTACTTC.

In regard to this clonotype: A much larger clone is a single base away; this may be a read error. The J gene is TRBJ1-1, the V gene TRBV20-1, with 8 bases matching TRBD1. The V and J ends lost 6 bases and 7 bases, in that order; junction bases with no gene match: 10. CDR3 length equals 13 residues. Germline loops: CDR1 DFQATT, CDR2 SNEGSKA (reference sequence). CDR3 residues: CSATDRVDDEAFF. CDR3 nucleotide sequence: TGCAGTGCCACGGACAGGGTCGACGATGAAGCTTTCTTT.

In this sample, this clonotype turned up many times. The V call is TRBV20-1, the J call TRBJ2-6, with TRBD1 matching over 7 bases. With V trimmed by 5 bases and J by 4 bases, 8 bases remained unmatched. Per germline, CDR1 DFQATT and CDR2 SNEGSKA (reference sequence). The CDR3 runs to 15 residues. The CDR3 DNA reads as TGCAGTGCTCCGACAGGGTATAGGGGGGCCAACGTCCTGACTTTC. Its translation is CSAPTGYRGANVLTF.

This clonotype was picked up a small number of times. The gene calls are TRBV19 and TRBJ2-5; D remains ambiguous. The CDR3 spans 13 residues. The germline V gene encodes CDR1 LNHDA and CDR2 SQIVND (reference sequence). The germline V and J ends were trimmed by 9 bases and 2 bases, with 13 bases remaining between them. DNA for the CDR3: TGTGCCAGCAGTTCAATGCTACAAGAGACCCAGTACTTC. This sequence encodes CASSSMLQETQYF.

Ten or more counts support this clonotype. The chain links TRBV29-1 to TRBJ1-1; weak D call: TRBD1 (5 bases). CDR1 and CDR2 (germline): SQVTM, ANQGSEA. V was shortened by 6 bases and J by 2 bases, with 16 bases between the two germline ends. The CDR3 spans 14 residues. CDR3 sequence (DNA): TGCAGCGTCGCCTCGGGGACCCTTAACACTGAAGCTTTCTTT. It codes for CSVASGTLNTEAFF.

The sample holds many counts of this clonotype. This chain connects TRBV29-1 to TRBJ1-2, with 7 nucleotides matching TRBD1. The CDR3 has 15 residues. V shed 0 bases, J shed 8 bases, and the junction held 12 bases outside the gene matches. CDR1 and CDR2 from the germline V gene are SQVTM and ANQGSEA. The CDR3 spells CSVEDLRQGGSGYTF. The CDR3 DNA follows: TGCAGCGTTGAAGATCTGAGACAGGGAGGAAGCGGCTACACCTTC. The variable domain in full, completed from reference TRBV29-1 and TRBJ1-2, reads SAVISQKPSRDICQRGTSLTIQCQVDSQVTMMFWYRQQPGQSLTLIATANQGSEATYESGFVIDKFPISRPNLTFSTLTVSNMSPEDSSIYLCSVEDLRQGGSGYTFGSGTRLTVV.

Many counts were recorded for this clonotype. The V gene is TRBV5-6, the J gene TRBJ2-1; D tentatively reads TRBD1 or TRBD2 (5 bases each). Germline V gene data show CDR1 as SGHDT and CDR2 as YYEEEE. Trimming removed 0 bases from V and 2 bases from J, with 12 bases in between. CDR3 length equals 16 residues. The DNA of the CDR3 is TGTGCCAGCAGCTTGGGGTTGGGACCGACCTACAATGAGCAGTTCTTC. It codes for CASSLGLGPTYNEQFF.

This clonotype has just a few counts. The V gene is TRBV4-3, the J gene TRBJ2-1; 13 bases align to TRBD2. This CDR3 is built from 17 residues. From germline, CDR1 is LGHNA and CDR2 YSLEER. Losses at the gene ends were 3 bases for V and 8 bases for J; bases not matched to a gene: 10. The CDR3 DNA reads TGCGCCAGCAGCCATGTCGTACTAGCGGGAGGGCCGCATGAGCAGTTCTTC. Amino acid sequence: CASSHVVLAGGPHEQFF.

This clonotype was detected ten times or more. V gene TRBV12-3 or TRBV12-4 combines with J gene TRBJ1-2; 7 nucleotides agree with TRBD1. The CDR3 extends over 13 amino acids. After removal of 5 bases from V and 8 bases from J, the junction contained 8 bases not matched to a gene. CDR3 loop: CASSQPGQYGYTF. CDR3 coding DNA: TGTGCCAGCAGTCAACCGGGACAGTACGGCTACACCTTC.

This clonotype was counted only a few times. The V and J genes are TRBV20-1 and TRBJ2-5; 10 nucleotides align to TRBD2. The CDR3 spans 15 residues. The germline gives CDR1 DFQATT, CDR2 SNEGSKA (reference sequence). With V trimmed by 5 bases and J by 5 bases, 11 bases remained unmatched. The CDR3 loop reads CSALRAGGLRETQYF. The CDR3 coding sequence is TGCAGTGCTTTACGAGCGGGAGGGTTACGGGAGACCCAGTACTTC.

This clonotype came up many times. The rearrangement uses TRBV12-3 or TRBV12-4 and TRBJ1-2, with a possible D match to TRBD1 (5 bases). Trimming removed 1 base at V and 8 bases at J, with 14 bases between. CDR3 length equals 14 residues. The CDR3: CASSLGLGASGYTF. The DNA for the CDR3 is TGTGCCAGCAGTTTAGGACTAGGGGCGTCAGGCTACACCTTC.

The table lists this clonotype with many counts. The CDR3 DNA follows: TGTGCAACCGAGTCGGGTGGAGAGACCCAGTACTTC. Encoded protein: CATESGGETQYF. J is TRBJ2-5 and V is TRBV24-1; D remains unclear. The CDR3 spans 12 residues. CDR1 KGHDR and CDR2 SFDVKD come from the germline V gene.

V and J are TRBV20-1 and TRBJ1-3, with no clear D. V was trimmed by 3 bases and J by 0 bases, leaving 6 bases between them. The CDR3 totals 13 residues. CDR1 is DFQATT, CDR2 SNEGSKA, per germline (reference sequence). The CDR3 region has the DNA TGCAGTGCTAGGCCTCTCTCTGGAAACACCATATATTTT. It is translated as CSARPLSGNTIYF.

In its sample, this clonotype was seen many times. The chain couples TRBV4-3 to TRBJ2-1; 8 nucleotides match TRBD2. CDR1 is LGHNA, CDR2 YSLEER, per germline. CDR3 size: 17 residues. The V and J ends lost 0 bases and 3 bases, in that order; junction bases with no gene match: 7. The CDR3 spells CASSQDRLLAGYNEQFF. The CDR3 coding sequence is TGCGCCAGCAGCCAAGACCGCCTGCTAGCGGGCTACAATGAGCAGTTCTTC.

This clonotype was found a few times. The chain has TRBV29-1 and TRBJ1-4; D perhaps matches TRBD1 (5 bases). CDR1 is SQVTM, CDR2 ANQGSEA, per germline. Between the trimmed V and J ends, which lost 7 bases and 4 bases, there was a span of 16 bases. This CDR3 has 14 residues. CDR3 coding DNA: TGCAGCGCTCTAGACTCTGGGGGTAATGAAAAACTGTTTTTT. Its translation: CSALDSGGNEKLFF. Together with reference TRBV29-1 and TRBJ1-4, the CDR3 gives the full variable domain: SAVISQKPSRDICQRGTSLTIQCQVDSQVTMMFWYRQQPGQSLTLIATANQGSEATYESGFVIDKFPISRPNLTFSTLTVSNMSPEDSSIYLCSALDSGGNEKLFFGSGTQLSVL.

This clonotype has just a few counts. The chain employs TRBV19 and TRBJ2-1; 7 bases align to TRBD2. CDR1 is LNHDA and CDR2 is SQIVND in the germline V gene (reference sequence). Losses at the gene ends were 3 bases for V and 6 bases for J; bases not matched to a gene: 8. CDR3 length: 15 residues. In DNA form, the CDR3 reads TGTGCCAGTAGTATTAGGAGCGGGATTGGCAATGAGCAGTTCTTC. It is translated as CASSIRSGIGNEQFF.

This clonotype was observed at least ten times. The rearrangement uses TRBV12-5 and TRBJ1-5; D ambiguous. CDR1 and CDR2 from the germline V gene are LGHNT and FRNRAP. V was pared by 0 bases and J by 3 bases, with 12 bases between. This CDR3 is built from 16 residues. The CDR3 bases are TGTGCTAGTGGTTTGGTAGGTCGGCACTACAATCAGCCCCAGCATTTT. Translated: CASGLVGRHYNQPQHF.

This clonotype has ten or more counts. V is TRBV27 and J is TRBJ1-2; D remains ambiguous. Germline CDR1 and CDR2: MNHEY and SMNVEV (reference sequence). The V and J ends lost 3 bases and 5 bases respectively, with 10 bases between them. The CDR3 extends over 13 amino acids. CDR3 sequence (DNA): TGTGCCAGCAGTTTCTCCGGGGATTATGGCTACACCTTC. It specifies CASSFSGDYGYTF.

In regard to this clonotype: One end of the junction does not line up with germline, which may come from a read error. J is TRBJ2-2 and V is TRBV19; tentatively, D is TRBD1 or TRBD2 (5 bases each). CDR1 and CDR2 from the germline V gene are LNHDA and SQIVND (reference sequence). CDR3 length equals 13 residues. This chain's CDR3 is CATAWVDTGDLFF. DNA of the CDR3: TGTGCCACCGCTTGGGTCGACACCGGGGACCTGTTTTTT.

A few counts support this clonotype. The chain has TRBV5-4 and TRBJ2-3; D perhaps matches TRBD2 (5 bases). This CDR3 has 12 amino acids. V lost 9 bases and J 6 bases, leaving 14 bases between the germline ends. CDR1 is SGHNT and CDR2 is YYREEE in the germline V gene (reference sequence). CDR3 nucleotide sequence: TGTGCCATGAACGGAGAGGGTGATACGCAGTATTTT. Translated: CAMNGEGDTQYF.

In its sample, this clonotype was seen many times. The J gene is TRBJ2-5, the V gene TRBV12-3 or TRBV12-4; TRBD1 aligns across 8 bases. V lost 0 bases and J lost 5; bases outside the gene matches: 2. The length of the CDR3 is 14 residues. CDR3 sequence: CASSLAQGAETQYF. CDR3 DNA sequence: TGTGCCAGCAGTTTAGCGCAGGGGGCTGAGACCCAGTACTTC.

The rearrangement links TRBV7-2 to TRBJ2-5; TRBD2 matches at 13 bases. The germline CDR1 and CDR2 sequences are SGHTA and FQGNSA. V lost 3 bases to trimming and J lost 7 bases; unmatched junction nucleotides: 2. The CDR3 is 14 residues long. For the CDR3, the DNA is TGTGCCAGCAGCTTCGGGACTAGCGGGATGACCCAGTACTTC. Translated: CASSFGTSGMTQYF.